The present TCR beta chain was sequenced within a study of blood T cells in healthy people across ages. Looking at the study overall: Template switching recovered approximately one barcoded beta molecule for every two T cells.

Total RNA extracted from each sample amounted to at least 5.5 micrograms. For this clonotype: Its target is not known. A much larger clone lies one base from this, so it may be a read error.

Next came a second PCR, run for about 6 to 12 cycles, which used a sample-barcoded 5' primer along with a J-beta primer mix. MiXCR was run by TCRdb on the 5' RACE reads, yielding one entry per CDR3 protein. The sample lists some 900,000 distinct CDR3 sequences, 48% seen once, with over 10% in the top ten. Overall study findings and caveats: Researchers said unsorted PBMCs prevented a conclusive naive versus antigen-experienced comparison. A strong correlation was seen between TCR beta diversity and naive T cell percentage.

V shed 4 bases and J shed 3 bases, with 6 bases lying between them. The CDR3 covers 12 residues. Germline CDR1 SGHTA, CDR2 FQGTGA. V usage is TRBV7-3 and J usage is TRBJ2-5; D is unclear. The sample consisted of blood. The sequence was obtained from a man aged 30 to 45 in good health. DNA of the CDR3: TGTGCCAGCAGCTGCCGGGAAGAGACCCAGTACTTC. As protein: CASSCREETQYF. The full variable domain, with the rest looked up from reference TRBV7-3 and TRBJ2-5, is GAGVSQTPSNKVTEKGKYVELRCDPISGHTALYWYRQSLGQGPEFLIYFQGTGAADDSGLPNDRFFAVRPEGSVSTLKIQRTERGDSAVYLCASSCREETQYFGPGTRLLVL.